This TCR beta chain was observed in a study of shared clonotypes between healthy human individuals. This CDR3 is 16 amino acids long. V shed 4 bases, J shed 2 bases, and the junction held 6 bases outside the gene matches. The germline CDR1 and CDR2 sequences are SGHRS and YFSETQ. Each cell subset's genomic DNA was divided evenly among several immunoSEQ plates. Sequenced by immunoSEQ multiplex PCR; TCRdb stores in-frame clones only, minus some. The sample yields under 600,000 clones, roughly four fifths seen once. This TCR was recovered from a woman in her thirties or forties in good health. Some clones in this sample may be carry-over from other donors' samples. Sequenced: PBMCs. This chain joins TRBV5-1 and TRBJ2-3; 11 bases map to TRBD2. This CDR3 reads CASSPGLAEYTDTQYF. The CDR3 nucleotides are TGCGCCAGCAGCCCGGGACTAGCGGAGTACACAGATACGCAGTATTTT. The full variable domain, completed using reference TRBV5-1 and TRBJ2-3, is KAGVTQTPRYLIKTRGQQVTLSCSPISGHRSVSWYQQTPGQGLQFLFEYFSETQRNKGNFPGRFSGRQFSNSRSEMNVSTLELGDSALYLCASSPGLAEYTDTQYFGPGTRLTVL.